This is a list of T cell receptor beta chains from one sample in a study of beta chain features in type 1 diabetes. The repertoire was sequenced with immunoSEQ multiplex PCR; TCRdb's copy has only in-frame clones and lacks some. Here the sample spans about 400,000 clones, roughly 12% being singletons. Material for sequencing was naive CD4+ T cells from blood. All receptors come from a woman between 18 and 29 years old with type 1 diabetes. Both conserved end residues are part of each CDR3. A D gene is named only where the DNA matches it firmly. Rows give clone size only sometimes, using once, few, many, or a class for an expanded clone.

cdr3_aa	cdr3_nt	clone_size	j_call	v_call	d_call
CASSPDQYREQSSYEQYF	TGTGCCAGCAGCCCAGATCAATACCGGGAGCAGAGCTCCTACGAGCAGTACTTC	NA	TRBJ2-7	TRBV7-2	NA
CASSSQYGELFF	TGTGCCAGCAGCTCCCAGTACGGGGAGCTGTTTTTT	NA	TRBJ2-2	TRBV7-7	NA
CASSPHPTAAEAFF	TGTGCCAGCTCACCCCATCCGACAGCCGCTGAAGCTTTCTTT	few	TRBJ1-1	TRBV18	NA
CASSFQGGTQYF	TGCGCCAGCAGCTTCCAGGGAGGGACCCAGTACTTC	few	TRBJ2-5	TRBV5-1	NA
CSVLLGQSFSYEQYF	TGCAGCGTACTTCTGGGACAGAGTTTCTCCTACGAGCAGTACTTC	NA	TRBJ2-7	TRBV29-1	TRBD1
CASAGGLGVNEQFF	TGTGCTAGTGCTGGGGGACTAGGAGTCAATGAGCAGTTCTTC	NA	TRBJ2-1	TRBV12-5	TRBD2
CATSLGGAETQYF	TGTGCCACCAGCTTAGGGGGCGCAGAGACCCAGTACTTC	few	TRBJ2-5	TRBV15	TRBD1
CASSPLGLAGVETQYF	TGTGCCAGCTCCCCTCTCGGACTAGCGGGAGTGGAGACCCAGTACTTC	NA	TRBJ2-5	TRBV18	TRBD2
CASSLNEARRGNEQFF	TGTGCCAGCAGTTTAAACGAGGCTCGACGGGGCAATGAGCAGTTCTTC	NA	TRBJ2-1	TRBV28	NA
CASSRPGGYEQYF	TGTGCCAGCAGCCGCCCAGGGGGCTACGAGCAGTACTTC	NA	TRBJ2-7	TRBV6-5	TRBD1
CSEHGSGTDTQYF	TGCAGTGAGCACGGGAGCGGCACAGATACGCAGTATTTT	NA	TRBJ2-3	TRBV29-1	NA
CATSPVPGQPQHF	TGTGCCACCAGCCCCGTACCCGGGCAGCCCCAGCATTTT	few	TRBJ1-5	TRBV15	NA
CASSYSAGWTREQYF	TGTGCCAGCAGTTACTCGGCGGGATGGACGCGTGAGCAGTACTTC	NA	TRBJ2-7	TRBV6-5	NA
CASSLGKTSGGSDTQYF	TGCGCCAGCAGCTTGGGGAAGACTAGCGGGGGCTCAGATACGCAGTATTTT	few	TRBJ2-3	TRBV5-1	TRBD2
CASSPPGTAQETQYF	TGTGCCAGCTCACCACCGGGCACGGCACAAGAGACCCAGTACTTC	NA	TRBJ2-5	TRBV18	NA
CASSLEVSGGYNEQFF	TGTGCCAGCAGCTTGGAGGTTAGCGGGGGTTACAATGAGCAGTTCTTC	few	TRBJ2-1	TRBV5-4	TRBD2
CASSYRRGLGLDTQYF	TGTGCCAGCAGTTACCGGCGAGGACTTGGGCTAGATACGCAGTATTTT	NA	TRBJ2-3	TRBV6-5	NA
CSVEAGVRVF	TGCAGCGTTGAAGCGGGAGTACGGGTCTTC	NA	TRBJ2-1	TRBV29-1	NA
CASSSSKIAGRINIQYF	TGTGCCAGCAGCTCCTCCAAAATAGCTGGGAGAATAAACATTCAGTACTTC	few	TRBJ2-4	TRBV13	NA
CASAPGQSSYEQYF	TGTGCCAGTGCCCCGGGACAGAGCTCCTACGAGCAGTACTTC	NA	TRBJ2-7	TRBV28	TRBD1
CASSEQGGGNEQFF	TGTGCCAGCAGTGAACAAGGGGGCGGGAATGAGCAGTTCTTC	NA	TRBJ2-1	TRBV2	TRBD1
CASSVGGTDNTGELFF	TGTGCCAGCAGCGTAGGCGGGACAGATAACACCGGGGAGCTGTTTTTT	NA	TRBJ2-2	TRBV9	NA
CASADIYYGYTF	TGTGCCAGTGCCGACATCTACTATGGCTACACCTTC	few	TRBJ1-2	TRBV19	NA
CTSSHVWKGGEKLFF	TGCACCAGCAGCCATGTTTGGAAAGGAGGGGAAAAACTGTTTTTT	few	TRBJ1-4	TRBV1	NA
CASSPGSLDEQYF	TGTGCCAGCAGTCCCGGGTCTCTGGACGAGCAGTACTTC	NA	TRBJ2-7	TRBV28	NA
CAIRQVAKNIQYF	TGTGCCATACGACAGGTAGCCAAAAACATTCAGTACTTC	few	TRBJ2-4	TRBV28	NA
CASSLFRGASMNTEAFF	TGTGCCAGCAGTTTATTCCGGGGGGCGTCTATGAACACTGAAGCTTTCTTT	NA	TRBJ1-1	TRBV28	NA
CAITRPGGEQYF	TGTGCCATCACCAGGCCCGGGGGGGAGCAGTACTTC	NA	TRBJ2-7	TRBV10-3	TRBD2
CASSLSDSGTGGYEQYF	TGTGCCAGCAGTTTATCCGACTCCGGGACAGGGGGGTACGAGCAGTACTTC	NA	TRBJ2-7	TRBV28	TRBD1